The 19 T cell receptor beta chains presented below share a single source sample, sequenced in a study of shared clonotypes between healthy human individuals (dated by TCRdb to the early 2020s). Libraries came from the immunoSEQ multiplex PCR assay. TCRdb took over this immuneACCESS table, retaining in-frame rearrangements with V and J assigned. Such tables are incomplete; in checked studies, under half of the missing clones stem from an unresolved V gene, and the remainder is unexplained. Here the sample has about half a million clones; 78% occur a single time. The ten largest clonotypes hold around 13% of the sample. The sample comprised PBMCs. Every receptor here comes from a woman between 40 and 50 years old in good health. Some clones in this sample may be carry-over from other donors' samples.

This clone was picked up one time. V is TRBV5-1 and J is TRBJ2-7, with TRBD1 matching over 8 bases. Trimming removed 3 bases from V and 3 bases from J; junction bases left unmatched: 8. The germline gives CDR1 SGHRS, CDR2 YFSETQ. This CDR3 is built from 15 residues. The CDR3 DNA follows: TGCGCCAGCAGCTCTCAGGGGGCTTCTATCTACGAGCAGTACTTC. Translated, it gives CASSSQGASIYEQYF.

The chain uses TRBV7-8 and TRBJ2-3; TRBD2 matches at 9 bases. V lost 5 bases, J lost 1 base, and 7 bases stayed unmatched. The CDR3 is 16 amino acids. CDR1 SGHVS and CDR2 FQNEAQ come from the germline V gene. The chain's CDR3 is CASSMGLATRTDTQYF. Here the CDR3 DNA reads TGTGCCAGCAGCATGGGACTAGCAACCCGCACAGATACGCAGTATTTT. The entire variable domain, with the rest obtained from reference TRBV7-8 and TRBJ2-3, is as follows: GAGVSQSPRYKVAKRGQDVALRCDPISGHVSLFWYQQALGQGPEFLTYFQNEAQLDKSGLPSDRFFAERPEGSVSTLKIQRTQQEDSAVYLCASSMGLATRTDTQYFGPGTRLTVL.

The chain joins TRBV10-3 to TRBJ2-3; 8 bases align to TRBD2. Germline V gives CDR1 ENHRY, CDR2 SYGVKD. Germline trimming cut 10 bases from V and 4 bases from J; bases unmatched to any gene: 10. This CDR3 contains 14 residues. In nucleotides, the CDR3 is TGTGCCACCAGGAAGCGGGAGCATCCAGATACGCAGTATTTT. Protein sequence: CATRKREHPDTQYF.

This clone was detected once. Just one base apart from a much larger clone, this may be a read error. This chain links TRBV7-9 with TRBJ2-7; 7 bases are shared with TRBD1. Germline V lookup: CDR1 SEHNR, CDR2 FQNEAQ (reference sequence). The CDR3 covers 16 residues. CDR3 residues: CASSAHRDSPSYEQHF. As DNA, the CDR3 is TGTGCCAGCAGCGCCCACCGGGACAGTCCATCCTACGAGCAGCACTTC.

This clone has more than one count but fewer than ten. For the CDR3, the DNA is TGCGCCAGCAGCTTGGCGCGGAATGAGCAGTTCTTC. As protein: CASSLARNEQFF. This sequence joins TRBV5-1 and TRBJ2-1; unclear D gene. Germline values: CDR1 SGHRS, CDR2 YFSETQ. The V and J ends lost 0 bases and 7 bases respectively, with 5 bases between them. This CDR3 comprises 12 residues.

The table lists this clone with a few counts. In DNA, the CDR3 is TGTGCCTGGAGTGTATTCGGCAATCAGCCCCAGCATTTT. Protein product: CAWSVFGNQPQHF. J is TRBJ1-5 and V is TRBV30; D not resolved. Deletions cut 0 bases from V and 2 bases from J, with 5 bases between. The CDR3 extends over 13 amino acids. CDR1 GTSNPN and CDR2 SVGIG come from the germline V gene (reference sequence).

In this sample, this clone turned up a few times. A much larger clone sits a single nucleotide away, making a read error possible. The rearrangement joins TRBV7-3 to TRBJ1-5, with TRBD1 identical over 8 bases. The length of the CDR3 is 13 residues. Trimming removed 2 bases from V and 6 bases from J; junction bases left unmatched: 0. Germline V gene data show CDR1 as SGHTA and CDR2 as FQGTGA. The DNA for the CDR3 is TGTGCCAGCAGCTTAGGGACAGGTCAGCCCCAGCATTTT. Translation gives CASSLGTGQPQHF.

This clone was counted a few times. This sequence joins TRBV30 and TRBJ1-5, with a weak D call TRBD1 (6 bases). V shed 4 bases and J shed 6 bases, with 16 bases lying between them. Germline CDR1 GTSNPN, CDR2 SVGIG (reference sequence). The CDR3 contains 14 residues. The CDR3 DNA is TGTGCCTGGACGCGGGGCGGGGGCGGTCAGCCCCAGCATTTT. Amino acid sequence: CAWTRGGGGQPQHF.

This clone was counted a single time. The J gene is TRBJ2-5, the V gene TRBV5-1; the D gene is possibly TRBD2 (7 bases). This CDR3 is 14 amino acids long. Germline V lookup: CDR1 SGHRS, CDR2 YFSETQ. V gave up 2 bases and J gave up 4 bases, with 12 bases separating them. In nucleotides, the CDR3 is TGCGCCAGCAGCTTCTTAGGGGGGGCAGAGACCCAGTACTTC. Amino acid sequence: CASSFLGGAETQYF.

The rearrangement uses TRBV5-5 and TRBJ2-2; 9 nucleotides match TRBD1. The germline V gene encodes CDR1 SGHKS and CDR2 YYEKEE (reference sequence). V was clipped by 4 bases and J by 6 bases; unmatched bases: 7. This CDR3 has 15 amino acids. The DNA for the CDR3 is TGTGCCAGCAGCGCCGGGACAGGGTTTCCCGGGGAGCTGTTTTTT. This translates into CASSAGTGFPGELFF.

V is TRBV6-5 and J is TRBJ2-3, with D hard to call. The germline V gene encodes CDR1 MNHEY and CDR2 SVGAGI. V lost 2 bases and J 3 bases, leaving 9 bases between the germline ends. This CDR3 comprises 14 residues. The DNA for the CDR3 is TGTGCCAGCAGTTACGGACCCCAAACAGATACGCAGTATTTT. Translating gives CASSYGPQTDTQYF.

The count of this clone is one. V gene TRBV5-1 combines with J gene TRBJ2-7; D remains ambiguous. Trimming cost V 3 bases and J 2 bases, with 12 bases left between them. This CDR3 comprises 14 residues. Germline assignment: CDR1 SGHRS and CDR2 YFSETQ. The CDR3 nucleotides are TGCGCCAGCAGCTCGGTAGGGCGGCCCTACGAGCAGTACTTC. As protein: CASSSVGRPYEQYF.

The genes are TRBV28 and TRBJ2-7; either TRBD1 or TRBD2 may fit D (6 bases each). CDR1 and CDR2 from the germline V gene are MDHEN and SYDVKM. The CDR3 is 14 residues long. The V gene lost 6 bases and the J gene lost 3 bases, with 15 bases spanning the gap. Here the CDR3 reads CASRGTRGGYEQYF. As DNA, the CDR3 is TGTGCCAGCAGAGGGACTCGAGGGGGCTACGAGCAGTACTTC.

This rearrangement joins TRBV19 to TRBJ2-5; the D gene is possibly TRBD1 (5 bases). The CDR3 sequence is 14 residues long. In germline, CDR1 is LNHDA, CDR2 SQIVND (reference sequence). V lost 5 bases and J 0 bases, leaving 10 bases between the germline ends. The CDR3 loop reads CASSAQVNQETQYF. In nucleotides, the CDR3 is TGTGCCAGTAGTGCACAGGTGAACCAAGAGACCCAGTACTTC. The complete variable domain, with remaining parts taken from reference TRBV19 and TRBJ2-5, reads DGGITQSPKYLFRKEGQNVTLSCEQNLNHDAMYWYRQDPGQGLRLIYYSQIVNDFQKGDIAEGYSVSREKKESFPLTVTSAQKNPTAFYLCASSAQVNQETQYFGPGTRLLVL.

The CDR3 DNA reads as TGTGCCTGGACTAGCGGAGTGAACACCGGGGAGCTGTTTTTT. Its protein is CAWTSGVNTGELFF. The chain uses TRBV30 and TRBJ2-2; TRBD2 matches at 7 bases. J lost 1 base, V lost 4 bases, and 3 bases had no gene match. The V gene's germline CDR1 is GTSNPN and CDR2 SVGIG (reference sequence). The CDR3 has 14 residues.

This chain links TRBV30 with TRBJ2-7, with no clear D. V was pared by 2 bases and J by 4 bases, with 12 bases between. Germline lookup yields CDR1 GTSNPN and CDR2 SVGIG (reference sequence). There are 13 residues in the CDR3. This CDR3 is CAWSPLLGYEQYF. In nucleotides, the CDR3 is TGTGCCTGGAGTCCACTGTTGGGGTACGAGCAGTACTTC.

The CDR3, as DNA: TGTGCCAGCTCCAAAGGCTCTGGGGCCAACGTCCTGACTTTC. Protein: CASSKGSGANVLTF. The rearrangement uses TRBV18 and TRBJ2-6; D uncertain. Trimming left V 6 bases short and J 0 bases short, with 6 bases between. CDR3 length equals 14 residues. Germline V CDR1 and CDR2: KGHSH, LQKENI. The full variable domain, with the rest looked up from reference TRBV18 and TRBJ2-6, is NAGVMQNPRHLVRRRGQEARLRCSPMKGHSHVYWYRQLPEEGLKFMVYLQKENIIDESGMPKERFSAEFPKEGPSILRIQQVVRGDSAAYFCASSKGSGANVLTFGAGSRLTVL.

The chain combines TRBV18 with TRBJ1-2; TRBD1 matches at 9 bases. The V and J ends lost 7 bases and 4 bases, in that order; junction bases with no gene match: 7. Germline V gives CDR1 KGHSH, CDR2 LQKENI. This CDR3 has 14 residues. The CDR3 is CASYGQGRSYGYTF. In DNA form, the CDR3 reads TGTGCCAGCTACGGACAGGGGCGAAGCTATGGCTACACCTTC.

With respect to this clone: A junction boundary mismatches the germline segment, possibly from a read error. The identical CDR3 is also encoded by other nucleotide sequences in the sample. This chain links TRBV15 with TRBJ1-2; D unresolved. The CDR3 length is 15 residues. Germline V CDR1 and CDR2: LNHNV, YYDKDF (reference sequence). CDR3: CATSPRGGANYGYTF. The CDR3, as DNA: TGTGCCACCAGCCCCCGCGGTGGTGCTAACTACGGCTACACCTTC. Filled out from reference TRBV15 and TRBJ1-2, the complete variable domain reads DAMVIQNPRYQVTQFGKPVTLSCSQTLNHNVMYWYQQKSSQAPKLLFHYYDKDFNNEADTPDNFQSRRPNTSFCFLDIRSPGLGDTAMYLCATSPRGGANYGYTFGSGTRLTVV.